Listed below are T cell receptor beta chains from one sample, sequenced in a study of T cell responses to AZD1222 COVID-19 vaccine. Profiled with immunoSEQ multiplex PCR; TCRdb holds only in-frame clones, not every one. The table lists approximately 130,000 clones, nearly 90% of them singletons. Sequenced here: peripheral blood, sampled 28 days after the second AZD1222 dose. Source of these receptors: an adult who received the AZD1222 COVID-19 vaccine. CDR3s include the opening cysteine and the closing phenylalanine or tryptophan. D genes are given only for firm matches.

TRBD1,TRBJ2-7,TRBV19,CASTPGTGMGNEQYF
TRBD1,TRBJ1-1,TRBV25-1,CASSDPGTGETEAFF
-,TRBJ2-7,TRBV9,CASSVGPGSGYEQYF
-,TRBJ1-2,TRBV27,CASSLWGSDYGYTF
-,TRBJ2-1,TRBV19,CAAGGGYNEQFF
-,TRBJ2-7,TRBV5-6,CASSIGQRGDGQYF
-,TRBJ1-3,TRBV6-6,CASNGGTGNTIYF
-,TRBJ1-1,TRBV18,CASSPETGNTEAFF
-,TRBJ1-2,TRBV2,CASGREGGYTF
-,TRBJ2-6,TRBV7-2,CASSLGLLTGTTGANVLTF
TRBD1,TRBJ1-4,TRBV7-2,CASSPHWTGEEKLFF
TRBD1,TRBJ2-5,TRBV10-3,CAISVGQGPMWGETQYF
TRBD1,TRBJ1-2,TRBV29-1,CSVERRQGADGYTF
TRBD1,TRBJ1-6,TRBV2,CASSKDRAIGSPLHF
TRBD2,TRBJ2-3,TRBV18,CASSSSTSGDSTDTQYF
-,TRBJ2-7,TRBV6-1,CASSEAGQSYEQYF
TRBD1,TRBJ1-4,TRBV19,CASSVSGGTNEKLFF
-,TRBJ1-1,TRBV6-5,CATSSQGNTEAFF
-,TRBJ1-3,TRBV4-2,CASSQDGGSIGNTIYF
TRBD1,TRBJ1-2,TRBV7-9,CASSQGDYGYTF
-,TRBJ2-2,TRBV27,CASGPDGGTGELFF
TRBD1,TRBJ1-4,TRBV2,CASWDRGNEKLFF
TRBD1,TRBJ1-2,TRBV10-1,CASSRDSDGYYGYTF
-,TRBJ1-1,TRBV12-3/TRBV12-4,CASRLQVNTEAFF
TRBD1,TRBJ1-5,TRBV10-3,CAISGQGNQPQHF
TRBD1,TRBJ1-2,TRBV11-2,CASSLDPGQANYGYTF
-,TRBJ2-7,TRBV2,CASHSPQSGSYEQYF
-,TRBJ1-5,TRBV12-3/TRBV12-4,CASSFGNQPQHF
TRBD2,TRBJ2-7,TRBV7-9,CASSLVGTSSYEQYF
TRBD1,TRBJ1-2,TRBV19,CAGSSNRGDYGYTF
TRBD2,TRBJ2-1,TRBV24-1,CATAAGGTYNEQFF
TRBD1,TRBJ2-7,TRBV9,CASSETTGGPFTYEQYF
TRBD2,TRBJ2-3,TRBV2,CATAQAGSTDTQYF
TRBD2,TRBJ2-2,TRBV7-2,CASSGHGRARAGELFF
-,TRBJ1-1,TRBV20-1,CSASGDTEAFF
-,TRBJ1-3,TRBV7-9,CASSLAGGRNTIYF
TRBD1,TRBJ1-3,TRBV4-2,CASSQRLVGTAGNTIYF
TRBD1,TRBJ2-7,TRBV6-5,CASSFFRDRGYEQYF
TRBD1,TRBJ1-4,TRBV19,CASSLTGQLGEKLFF
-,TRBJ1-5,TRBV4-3,CASSQERAGRGNQPQHF
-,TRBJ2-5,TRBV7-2,CASSLSRGRETQYF
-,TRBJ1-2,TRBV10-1,CASSDTSYGYTF
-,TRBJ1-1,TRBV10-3,CAISGGLMNTEAFF
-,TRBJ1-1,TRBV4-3,CASSQGPGNTEAFF
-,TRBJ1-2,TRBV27,CASSPQLSRGYTF
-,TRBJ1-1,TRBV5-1,CASSLVGGMNTEAFF
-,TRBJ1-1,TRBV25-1,CASTPGTNTEAFF
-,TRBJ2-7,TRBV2,CASSEAEGVAYEQYF
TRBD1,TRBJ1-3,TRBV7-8,CASSPHYGTGNVVTIYF
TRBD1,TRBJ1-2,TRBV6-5,CASWTGFYGYTF
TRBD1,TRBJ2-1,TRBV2,CASDQGAGNEQFF
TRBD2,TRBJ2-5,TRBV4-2,CASSQDLGLAGGEQETQYF
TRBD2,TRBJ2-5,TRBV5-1,CASSYRLAGRQETQYF